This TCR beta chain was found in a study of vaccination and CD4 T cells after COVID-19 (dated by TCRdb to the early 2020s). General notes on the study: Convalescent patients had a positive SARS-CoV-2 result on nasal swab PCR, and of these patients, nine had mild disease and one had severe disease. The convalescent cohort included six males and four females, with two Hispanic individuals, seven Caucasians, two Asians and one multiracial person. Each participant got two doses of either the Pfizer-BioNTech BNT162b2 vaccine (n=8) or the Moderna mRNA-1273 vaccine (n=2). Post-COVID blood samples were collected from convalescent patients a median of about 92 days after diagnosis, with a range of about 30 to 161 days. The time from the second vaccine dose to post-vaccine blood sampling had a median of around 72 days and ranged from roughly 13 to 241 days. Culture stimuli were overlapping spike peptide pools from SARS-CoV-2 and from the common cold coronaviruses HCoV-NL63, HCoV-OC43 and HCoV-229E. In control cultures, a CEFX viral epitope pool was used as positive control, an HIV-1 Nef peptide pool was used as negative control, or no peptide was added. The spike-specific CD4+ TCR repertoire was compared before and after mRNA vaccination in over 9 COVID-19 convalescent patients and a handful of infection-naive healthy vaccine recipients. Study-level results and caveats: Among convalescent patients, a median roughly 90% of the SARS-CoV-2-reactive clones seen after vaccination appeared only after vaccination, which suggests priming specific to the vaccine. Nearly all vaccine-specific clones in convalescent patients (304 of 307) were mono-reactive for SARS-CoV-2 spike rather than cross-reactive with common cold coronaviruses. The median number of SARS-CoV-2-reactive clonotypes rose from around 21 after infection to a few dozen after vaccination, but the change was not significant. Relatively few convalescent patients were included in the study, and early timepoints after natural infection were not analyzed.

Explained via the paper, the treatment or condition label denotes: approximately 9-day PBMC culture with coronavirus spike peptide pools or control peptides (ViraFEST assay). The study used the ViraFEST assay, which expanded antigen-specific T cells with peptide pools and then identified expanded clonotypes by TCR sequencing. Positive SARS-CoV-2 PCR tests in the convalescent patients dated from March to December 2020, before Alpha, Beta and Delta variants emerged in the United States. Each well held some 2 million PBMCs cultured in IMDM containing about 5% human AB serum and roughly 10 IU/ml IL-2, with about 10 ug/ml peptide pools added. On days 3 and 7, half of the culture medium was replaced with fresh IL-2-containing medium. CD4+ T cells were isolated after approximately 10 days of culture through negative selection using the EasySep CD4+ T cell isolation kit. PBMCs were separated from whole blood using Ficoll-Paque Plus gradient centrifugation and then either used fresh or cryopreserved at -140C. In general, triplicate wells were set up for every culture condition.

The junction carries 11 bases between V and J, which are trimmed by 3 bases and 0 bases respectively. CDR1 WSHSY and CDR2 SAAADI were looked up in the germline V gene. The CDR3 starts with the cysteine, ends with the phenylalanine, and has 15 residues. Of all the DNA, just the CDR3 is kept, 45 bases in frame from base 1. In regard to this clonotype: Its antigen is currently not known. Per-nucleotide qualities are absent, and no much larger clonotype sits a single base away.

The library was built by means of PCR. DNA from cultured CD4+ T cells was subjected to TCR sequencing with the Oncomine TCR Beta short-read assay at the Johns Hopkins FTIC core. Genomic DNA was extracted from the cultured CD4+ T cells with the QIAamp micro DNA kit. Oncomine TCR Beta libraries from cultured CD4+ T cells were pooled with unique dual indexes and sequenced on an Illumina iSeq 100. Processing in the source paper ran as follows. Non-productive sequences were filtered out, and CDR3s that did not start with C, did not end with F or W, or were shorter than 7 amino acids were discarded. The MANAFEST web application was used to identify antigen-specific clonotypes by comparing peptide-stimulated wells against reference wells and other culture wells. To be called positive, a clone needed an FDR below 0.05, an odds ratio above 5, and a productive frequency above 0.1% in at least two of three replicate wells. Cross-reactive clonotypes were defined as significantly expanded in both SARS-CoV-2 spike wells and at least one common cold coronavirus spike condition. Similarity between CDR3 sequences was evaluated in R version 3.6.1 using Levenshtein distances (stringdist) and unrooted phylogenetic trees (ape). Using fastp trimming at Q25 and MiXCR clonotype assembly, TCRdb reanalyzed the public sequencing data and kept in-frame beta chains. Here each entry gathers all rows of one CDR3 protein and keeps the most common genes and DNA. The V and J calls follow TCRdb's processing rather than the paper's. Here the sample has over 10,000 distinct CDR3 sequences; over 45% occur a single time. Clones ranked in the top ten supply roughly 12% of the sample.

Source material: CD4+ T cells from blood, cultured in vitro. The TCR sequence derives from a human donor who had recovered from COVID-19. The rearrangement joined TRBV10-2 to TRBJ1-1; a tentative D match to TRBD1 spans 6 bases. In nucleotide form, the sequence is TGCGCCAGCAGTGACGGGACACGGATGAACACTGAAGCTTTCTTT. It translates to CASSDGTRMNTEAFF.